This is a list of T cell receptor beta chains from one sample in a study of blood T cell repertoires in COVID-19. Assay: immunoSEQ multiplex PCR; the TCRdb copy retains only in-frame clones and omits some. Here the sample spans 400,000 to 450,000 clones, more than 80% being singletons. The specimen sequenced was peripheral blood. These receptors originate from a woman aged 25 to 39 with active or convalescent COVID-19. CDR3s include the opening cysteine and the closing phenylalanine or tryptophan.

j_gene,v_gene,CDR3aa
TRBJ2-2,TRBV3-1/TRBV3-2,CASSSRGYGGELFF
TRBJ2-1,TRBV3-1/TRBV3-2,CASSQAQLDYYNEQFF
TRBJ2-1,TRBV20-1,CSASSGTSAYNEQFF
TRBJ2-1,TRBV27,CASSFGGGANEQFF
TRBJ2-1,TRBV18,CASSPPSDLYNEQFF
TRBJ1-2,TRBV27,CASSSPGTGGEYGYTF
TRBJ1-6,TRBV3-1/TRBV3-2,CASSHRTGLNSPLHF
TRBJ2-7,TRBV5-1,CASSDDGTGSYEQYF
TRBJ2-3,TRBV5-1,CASSNTSGAPSTDTQYF
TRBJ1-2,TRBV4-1,CASSQEQGQHYGYTF
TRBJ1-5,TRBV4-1,CASSQVRGNQPQHF
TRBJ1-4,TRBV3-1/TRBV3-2,CASSHPGQGYEKLFF
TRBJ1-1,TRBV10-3,CAISESGGTEAFF
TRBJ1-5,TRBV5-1,CASSLSGTGVSPQHF
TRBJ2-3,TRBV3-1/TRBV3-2,CASSHTGGSTDTQYF
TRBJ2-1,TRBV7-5,CVRSLYRFPEQFF
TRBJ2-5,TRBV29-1,CSAQHAGVPQETQYF
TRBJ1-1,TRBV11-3,CASSSFMNTEAFF
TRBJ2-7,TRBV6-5,CASSYRLGPYEQYF
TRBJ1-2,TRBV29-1,CSVLPDRGYGYTF
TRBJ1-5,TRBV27,CASSLSWGQGEINQPQHF
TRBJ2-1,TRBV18,CASSPVRGLADNEQFF